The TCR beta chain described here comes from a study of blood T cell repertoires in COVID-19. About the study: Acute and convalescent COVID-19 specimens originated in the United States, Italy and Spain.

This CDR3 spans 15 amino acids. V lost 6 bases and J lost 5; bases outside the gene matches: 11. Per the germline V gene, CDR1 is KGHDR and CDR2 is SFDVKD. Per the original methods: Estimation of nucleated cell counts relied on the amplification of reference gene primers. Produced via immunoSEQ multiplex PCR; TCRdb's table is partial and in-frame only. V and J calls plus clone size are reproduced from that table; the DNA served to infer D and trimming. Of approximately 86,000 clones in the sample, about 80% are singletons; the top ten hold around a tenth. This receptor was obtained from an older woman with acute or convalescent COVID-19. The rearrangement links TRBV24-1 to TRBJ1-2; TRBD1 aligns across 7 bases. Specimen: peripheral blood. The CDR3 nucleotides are TGTGCCACCAGTATACTCGACAGGGAATGGTATGGCTACACCTTC. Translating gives CATSILDREWYGYTF.